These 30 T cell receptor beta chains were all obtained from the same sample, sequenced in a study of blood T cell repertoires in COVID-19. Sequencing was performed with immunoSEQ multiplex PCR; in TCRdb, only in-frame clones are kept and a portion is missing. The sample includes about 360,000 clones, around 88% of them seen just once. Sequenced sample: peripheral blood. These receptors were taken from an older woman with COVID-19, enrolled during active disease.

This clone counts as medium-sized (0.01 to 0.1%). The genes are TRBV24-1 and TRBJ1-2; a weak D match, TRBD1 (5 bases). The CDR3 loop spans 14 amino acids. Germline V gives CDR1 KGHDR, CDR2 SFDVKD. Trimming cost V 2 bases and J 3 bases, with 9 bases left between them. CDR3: CATSDSTVYYGYTF. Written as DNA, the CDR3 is TGTGCCACCAGTGATTCGACAGTTTACTATGGCTACACCTTC.

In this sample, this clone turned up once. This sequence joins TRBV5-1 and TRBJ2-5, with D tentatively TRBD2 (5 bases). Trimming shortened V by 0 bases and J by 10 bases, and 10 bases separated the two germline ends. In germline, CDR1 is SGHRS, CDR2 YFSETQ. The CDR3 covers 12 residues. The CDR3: CASSLDPGDQYF. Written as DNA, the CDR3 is TGCGCCAGCAGCTTGGACCCCGGGGACCAGTACTTC.

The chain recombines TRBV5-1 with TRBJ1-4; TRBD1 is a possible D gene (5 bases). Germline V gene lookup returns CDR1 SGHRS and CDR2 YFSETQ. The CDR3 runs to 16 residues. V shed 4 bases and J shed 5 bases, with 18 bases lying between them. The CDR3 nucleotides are TGCGCCAGCAGCCCGGACGCTTTACGGGGGAATGAAAAACTGTTTTTT. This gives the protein CASSPDALRGNEKLFF.

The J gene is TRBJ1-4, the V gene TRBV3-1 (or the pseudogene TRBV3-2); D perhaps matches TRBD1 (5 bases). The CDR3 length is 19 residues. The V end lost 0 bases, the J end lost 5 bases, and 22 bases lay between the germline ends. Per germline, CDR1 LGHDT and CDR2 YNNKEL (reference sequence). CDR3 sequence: CASSQDKLPIRGINEKLFF. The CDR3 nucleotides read TGTGCCAGCAGCCAAGACAAGCTACCTATTAGGGGCATAAATGAAAAACTGTTTTTT.

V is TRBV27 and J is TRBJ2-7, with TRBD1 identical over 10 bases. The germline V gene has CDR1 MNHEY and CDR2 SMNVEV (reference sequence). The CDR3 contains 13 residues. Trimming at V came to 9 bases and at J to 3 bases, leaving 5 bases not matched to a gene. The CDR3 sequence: CASRDRGYYEQYF. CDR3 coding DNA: TGTGCCAGTCGGGACAGGGGTTACTACGAGCAGTACTTC.

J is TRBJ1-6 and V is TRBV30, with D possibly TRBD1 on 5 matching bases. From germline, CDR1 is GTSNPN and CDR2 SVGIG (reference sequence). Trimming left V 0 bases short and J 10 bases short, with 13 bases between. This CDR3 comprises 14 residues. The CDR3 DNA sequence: TGTGCCTGGAGTGTATTTCAGGGCCCATCACCCCTCCACTTT. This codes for CAWSVFQGPSPLHF.

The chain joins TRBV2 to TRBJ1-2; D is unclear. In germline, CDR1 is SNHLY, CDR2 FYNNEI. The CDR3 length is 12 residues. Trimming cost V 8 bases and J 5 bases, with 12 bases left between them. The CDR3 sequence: CASLLTKYGYTF. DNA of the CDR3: TGTGCCAGCCTATTAACGAAGTATGGCTACACCTTC.

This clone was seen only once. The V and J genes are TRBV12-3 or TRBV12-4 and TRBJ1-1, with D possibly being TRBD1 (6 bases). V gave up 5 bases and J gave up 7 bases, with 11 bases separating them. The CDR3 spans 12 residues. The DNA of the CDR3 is TGTGCCAGCAGTCTGACAGGATATGAAGCTTTCTTT. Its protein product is CASSLTGYEAFF.

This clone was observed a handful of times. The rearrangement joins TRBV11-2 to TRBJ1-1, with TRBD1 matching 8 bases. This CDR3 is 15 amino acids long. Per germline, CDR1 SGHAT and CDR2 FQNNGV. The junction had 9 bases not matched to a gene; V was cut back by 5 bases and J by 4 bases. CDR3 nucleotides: TGTGCCAGCAGCCAAATGGACAGGGTGAGCACTGAAGCTTTCTTT. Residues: CASSQMDRVSTEAFF.

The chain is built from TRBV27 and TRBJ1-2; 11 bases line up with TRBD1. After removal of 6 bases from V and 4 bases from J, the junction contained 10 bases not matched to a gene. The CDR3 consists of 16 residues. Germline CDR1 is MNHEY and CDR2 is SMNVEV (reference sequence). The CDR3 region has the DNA TGTGCCAGCAGCTCCTCCCGGGACAGGGGGGCCTATGGCTACACCTTC. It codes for CASSSSRDRGAYGYTF.

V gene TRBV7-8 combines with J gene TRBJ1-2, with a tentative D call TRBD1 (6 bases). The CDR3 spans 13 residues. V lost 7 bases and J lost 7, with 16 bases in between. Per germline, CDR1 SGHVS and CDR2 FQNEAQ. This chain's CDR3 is CASTLRGAAGYTF. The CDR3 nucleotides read TGTGCCAGCACCCTTCGGGGGGCAGCTGGCTACACCTTC.

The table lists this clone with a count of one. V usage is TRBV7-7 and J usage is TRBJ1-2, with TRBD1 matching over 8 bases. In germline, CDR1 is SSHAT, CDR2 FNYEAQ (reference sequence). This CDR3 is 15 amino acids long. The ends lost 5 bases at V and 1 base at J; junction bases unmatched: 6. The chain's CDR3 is CASSKVTGDNYGYTF. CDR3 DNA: TGTGCCAGCAGCAAGGTGACAGGGGATAACTATGGCTACACCTTC.

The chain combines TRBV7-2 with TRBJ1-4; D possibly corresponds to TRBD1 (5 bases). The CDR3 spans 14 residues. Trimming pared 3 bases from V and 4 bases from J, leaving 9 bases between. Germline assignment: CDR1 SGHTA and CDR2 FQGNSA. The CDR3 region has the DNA TGTGCCAGCAGCTTGTGGCAGGGTAATGAAAAACTGTTTTTT. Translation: CASSLWQGNEKLFF. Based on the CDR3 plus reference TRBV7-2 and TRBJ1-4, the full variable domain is GAGVSQSPSNKVTEKGKDVELRCDPISGHTALYWYRQSLGQGLEFLIYFQGNSAPDKSGLPSDRFSAERTGGSVSTLTIQRTQQEDSAVYLCASSLWQGNEKLFFGSGTQLSVL.

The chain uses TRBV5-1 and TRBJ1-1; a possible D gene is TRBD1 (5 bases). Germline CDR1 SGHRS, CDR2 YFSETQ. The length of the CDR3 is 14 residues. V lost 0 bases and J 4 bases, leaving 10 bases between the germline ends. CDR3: CASSLGAGRTEAFF. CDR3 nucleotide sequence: TGCGCCAGCAGCTTGGGTGCAGGGCGCACTGAAGCTTTCTTT.

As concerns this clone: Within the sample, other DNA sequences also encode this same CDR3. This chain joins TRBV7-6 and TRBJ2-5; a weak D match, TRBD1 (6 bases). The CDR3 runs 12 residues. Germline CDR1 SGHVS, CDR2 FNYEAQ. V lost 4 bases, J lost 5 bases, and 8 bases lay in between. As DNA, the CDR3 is TGTGCCAGCAGCTCTACAGGGGAGACCCAGTACTTC. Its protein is CASSSTGETQYF.

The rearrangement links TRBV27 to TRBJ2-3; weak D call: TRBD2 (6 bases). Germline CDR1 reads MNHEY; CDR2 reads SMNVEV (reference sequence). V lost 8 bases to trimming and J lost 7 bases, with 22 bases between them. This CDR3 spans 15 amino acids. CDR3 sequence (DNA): TGTGCCAGCGCACCTCCGGGACTCCCACGAAATACGCAGTATTTT. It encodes CASAPPGLPRNTQYF.

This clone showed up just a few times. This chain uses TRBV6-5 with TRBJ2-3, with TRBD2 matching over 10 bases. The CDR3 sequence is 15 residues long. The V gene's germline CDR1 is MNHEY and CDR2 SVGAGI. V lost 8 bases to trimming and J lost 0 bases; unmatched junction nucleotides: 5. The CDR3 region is CASRTSGASTDTQYF. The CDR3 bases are TGTGCCAGCCGGACTAGCGGCGCTAGCACAGATACGCAGTATTTT.

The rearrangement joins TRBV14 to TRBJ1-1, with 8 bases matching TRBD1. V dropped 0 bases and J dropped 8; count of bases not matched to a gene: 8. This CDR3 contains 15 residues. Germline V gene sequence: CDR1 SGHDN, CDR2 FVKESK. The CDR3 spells CASSQDLRTGTEAFF. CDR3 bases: TGTGCCAGCAGCCAAGATTTACGGACAGGGACAGAAGCTTTCTTT.

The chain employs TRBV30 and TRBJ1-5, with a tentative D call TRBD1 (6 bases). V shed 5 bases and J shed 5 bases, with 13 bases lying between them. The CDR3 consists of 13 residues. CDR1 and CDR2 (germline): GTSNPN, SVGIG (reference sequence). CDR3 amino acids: CAWAPGAYQPQHF. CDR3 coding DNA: TGTGCCTGGGCTCCAGGGGCCTATCAGCCCCAGCATTTT.

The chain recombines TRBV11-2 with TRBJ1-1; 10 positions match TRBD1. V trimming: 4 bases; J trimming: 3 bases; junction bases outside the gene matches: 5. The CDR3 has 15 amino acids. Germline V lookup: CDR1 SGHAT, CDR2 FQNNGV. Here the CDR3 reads CASSSDRGQDTEAFF. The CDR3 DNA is TGTGCCAGCAGCTCCGACAGGGGGCAAGACACTGAAGCTTTCTTT.

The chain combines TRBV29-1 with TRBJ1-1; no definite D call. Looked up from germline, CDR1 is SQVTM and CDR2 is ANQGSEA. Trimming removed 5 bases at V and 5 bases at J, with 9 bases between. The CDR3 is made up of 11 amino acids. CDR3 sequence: CSVTERTEAFF. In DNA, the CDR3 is TGCAGCGTTACCGAGAGGACTGAAGCTTTCTTT.

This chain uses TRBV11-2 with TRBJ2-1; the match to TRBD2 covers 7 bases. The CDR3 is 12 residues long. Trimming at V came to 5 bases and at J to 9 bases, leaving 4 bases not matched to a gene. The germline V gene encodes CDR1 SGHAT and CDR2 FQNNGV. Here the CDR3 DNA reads TGTGCCAGCAGCCGGGAGGCCGGTGAGCAGTTCTTC. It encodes CASSREAGEQFF. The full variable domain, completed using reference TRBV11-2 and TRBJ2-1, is EAGVAQSPRYKIIEKRQSVAFWCNPISGHATLYWYQQILGQGPKLLIQFQNNGVVDDSQLPKDRFSAERLKGVDSTLKIQPAKLEDSAVYLCASSREAGEQFFGPGTRLTVL.

CDR3 sequence reads: CASRADRGITGELFF. The CDR3 DNA sequence: TGTGCCAGCAGGGCCGACAGGGGTATCACCGGGGAGCTGTTTTTT. V gene TRBV9 combines with J gene TRBJ2-2; 8 bases agree with TRBD1. CDR1 is SGDLS, CDR2 YYNGEE, per germline. V shed 5 bases and J 4 bases; nucleotides not matched to a gene: 7. The CDR3 spans 15 residues.

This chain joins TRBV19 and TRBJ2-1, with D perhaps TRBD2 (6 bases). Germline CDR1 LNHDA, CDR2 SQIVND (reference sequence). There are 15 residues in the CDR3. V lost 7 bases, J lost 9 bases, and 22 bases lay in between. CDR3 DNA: TGTGCCAGTAACAACCCAGGAGGGGCGCCGGGTGAGCAGTTCTTC. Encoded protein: CASNNPGGAPGEQFF.

This CDR3 is CASSGPQGRDQPQHF. The CDR3 coding sequence is TGCGCCAGCAGTGGCCCGCAAGGCAGGGATCAGCCCCAGCATTTT. The rearrangement joins TRBV10-1 to TRBJ1-5; D may be TRBD1 (5 bases). Germline V CDR1 and CDR2: WNHNN, SYGVQD (reference sequence). V was cut by 4 bases and J by 5 bases, with 15 bases left in between. The CDR3 has 15 residues.

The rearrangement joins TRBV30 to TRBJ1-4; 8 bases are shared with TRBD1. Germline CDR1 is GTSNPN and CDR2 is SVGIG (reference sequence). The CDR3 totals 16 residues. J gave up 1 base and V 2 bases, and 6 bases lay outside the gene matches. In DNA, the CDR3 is TGTGCCTGGAGTATGGACAGGGAGGGAACTAATGAAAAACTGTTTTTT. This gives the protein CAWSMDREGTNEKLFF.

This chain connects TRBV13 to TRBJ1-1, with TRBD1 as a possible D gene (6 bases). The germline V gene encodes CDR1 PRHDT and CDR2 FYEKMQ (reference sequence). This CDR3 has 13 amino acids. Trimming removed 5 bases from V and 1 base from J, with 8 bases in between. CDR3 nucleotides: TGTGCCAGCAGCGCGGACAGGAACACTGAAGCTTTCTTT. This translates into CASSADRNTEAFF.

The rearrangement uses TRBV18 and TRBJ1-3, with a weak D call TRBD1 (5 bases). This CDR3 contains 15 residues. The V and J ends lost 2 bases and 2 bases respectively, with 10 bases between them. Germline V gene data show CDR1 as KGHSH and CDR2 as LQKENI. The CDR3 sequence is CASSPSAGPGNTIYF. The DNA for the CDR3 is TGTGCCAGCTCACCATCAGCAGGGCCTGGAAACACCATATATTTT.

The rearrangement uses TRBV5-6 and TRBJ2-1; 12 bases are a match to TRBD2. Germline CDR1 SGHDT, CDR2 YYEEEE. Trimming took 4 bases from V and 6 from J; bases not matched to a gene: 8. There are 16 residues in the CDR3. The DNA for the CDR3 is TGTGCCAGCAGCCCGAACCTAGCGGGGGGGCGCAATGAGCAGTTCTTC. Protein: CASSPNLAGGRNEQFF.

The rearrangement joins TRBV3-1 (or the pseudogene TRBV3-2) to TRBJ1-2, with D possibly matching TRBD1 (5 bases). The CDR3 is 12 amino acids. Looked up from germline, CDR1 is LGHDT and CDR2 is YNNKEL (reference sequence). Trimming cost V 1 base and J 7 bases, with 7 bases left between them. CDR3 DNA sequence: TGTGCCAGCAGCCAAGGCAGGGCTGGCTACACCTTC. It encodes CASSQGRAGYTF.